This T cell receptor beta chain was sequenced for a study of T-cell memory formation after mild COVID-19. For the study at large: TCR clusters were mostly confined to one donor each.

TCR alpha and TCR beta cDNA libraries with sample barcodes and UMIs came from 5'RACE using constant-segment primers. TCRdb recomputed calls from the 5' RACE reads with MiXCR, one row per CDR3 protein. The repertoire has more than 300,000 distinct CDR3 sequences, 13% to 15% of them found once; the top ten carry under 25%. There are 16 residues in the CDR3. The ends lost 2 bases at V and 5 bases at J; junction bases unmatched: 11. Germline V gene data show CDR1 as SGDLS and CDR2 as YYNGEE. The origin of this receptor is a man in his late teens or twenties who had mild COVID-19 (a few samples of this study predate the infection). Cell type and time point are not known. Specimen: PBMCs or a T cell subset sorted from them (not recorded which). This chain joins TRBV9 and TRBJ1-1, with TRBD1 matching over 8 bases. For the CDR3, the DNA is TGTGCCAGCAGCGTTTCGTTAACAGGGGGTAGGACTGAAGCTTTCTTT. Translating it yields CASSVSLTGGRTEAFF.